This entry describes one TCR beta chain. The sample belongs to a study of cytomegalovirus exposure and HLA in healthy donors. The CDR3 contains 16 residues. With V trimmed by 2 bases and J by 4 bases, 8 bases remained unmatched. CDR1 is WNHNN, CDR2 SYGVQD, per germline (reference sequence). PCR used 60 Vbeta primers and 13 Jbeta primers. Only in-frame clones appear in the TCRdb table, and some are missing; sequencing was by immunoSEQ multiplex PCR. Of 120,000 or so clones detected, roughly 82% appear once; the ten largest clones hold about 10%. Unrecorded immune exposures were likely, despite nominal health at sampling.

This clonotype originated in a male donor in good health and CMV-seropositive. The sequenced sample was PBMCs. The J gene is TRBJ2-3, the V gene TRBV10-1, with 8 bases identical to TRBD2. The CDR3 region is CASSEPGLATADTQYF. Here the CDR3 DNA reads TGCGCCAGCAGTGAGCCTGGACTAGCTACTGCAGATACGCAGTATTTT.